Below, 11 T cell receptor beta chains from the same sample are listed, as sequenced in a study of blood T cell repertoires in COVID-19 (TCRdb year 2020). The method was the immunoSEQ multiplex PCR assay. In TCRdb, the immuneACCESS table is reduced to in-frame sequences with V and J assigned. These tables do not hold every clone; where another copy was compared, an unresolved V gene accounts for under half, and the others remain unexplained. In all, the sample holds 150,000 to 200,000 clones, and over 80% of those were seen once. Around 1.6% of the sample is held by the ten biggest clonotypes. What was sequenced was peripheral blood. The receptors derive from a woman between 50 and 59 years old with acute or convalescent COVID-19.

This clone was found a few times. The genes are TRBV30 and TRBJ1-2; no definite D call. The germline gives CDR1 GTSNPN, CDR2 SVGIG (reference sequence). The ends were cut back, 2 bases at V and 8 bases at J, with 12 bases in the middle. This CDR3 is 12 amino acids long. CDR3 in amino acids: CAWSPYHAGYTF. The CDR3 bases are TGTGCCTGGAGTCCTTACCATGCGGGCTACACCTTC.

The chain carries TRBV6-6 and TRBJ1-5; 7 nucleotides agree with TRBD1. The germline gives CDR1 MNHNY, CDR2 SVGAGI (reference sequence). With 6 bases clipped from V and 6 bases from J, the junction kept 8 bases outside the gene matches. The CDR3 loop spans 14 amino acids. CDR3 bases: TGTGCCAGCAGCGACGGACAGGCGGGTCAGCCCCAGCATTTT. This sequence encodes CASSDGQAGQPQHF.

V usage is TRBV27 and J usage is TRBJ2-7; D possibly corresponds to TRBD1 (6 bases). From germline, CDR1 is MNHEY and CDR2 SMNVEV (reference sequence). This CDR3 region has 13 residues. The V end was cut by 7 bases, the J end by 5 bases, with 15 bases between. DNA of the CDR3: TGTGCCAGCACAAAGACAGGAGGCGACGAGCAGTACTTC. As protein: CASTKTGGDEQYF.

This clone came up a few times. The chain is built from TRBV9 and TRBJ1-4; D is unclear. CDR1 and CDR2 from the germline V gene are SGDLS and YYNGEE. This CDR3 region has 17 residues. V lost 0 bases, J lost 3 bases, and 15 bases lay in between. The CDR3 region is CASSVGVRQFANEKLFF. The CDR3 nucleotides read TGTGCCAGCAGCGTAGGTGTCAGACAATTCGCTAATGAAAAACTGTTTTTT.

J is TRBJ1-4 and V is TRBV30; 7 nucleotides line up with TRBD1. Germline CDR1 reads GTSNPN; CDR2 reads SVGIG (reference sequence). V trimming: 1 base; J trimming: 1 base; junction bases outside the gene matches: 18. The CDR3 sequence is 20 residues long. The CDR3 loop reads CAWSGGTVRRSPETNEKLFF. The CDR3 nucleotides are TGTGCCTGGAGTGGAGGGACAGTCCGGAGGTCCCCTGAAACTAATGAAAAACTGTTTTTT.

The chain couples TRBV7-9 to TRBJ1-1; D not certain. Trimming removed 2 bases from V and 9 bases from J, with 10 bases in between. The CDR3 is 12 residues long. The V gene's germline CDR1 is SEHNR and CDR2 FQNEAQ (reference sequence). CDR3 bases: TGTGCCAGCAGCTTATCCCCGGGGAAAGCTTTCTTT. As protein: CASSLSPGKAFF. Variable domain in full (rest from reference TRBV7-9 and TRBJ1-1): DTGVSQNPRHKITKRGQNVTFRCDPISEHNRLYWYRQTLGQGPEFLTYFQNEAQLEKSRLLSDRFSAERPKGSFSTLEIQRTEQGDSAMYLCASSLSPGKAFFGQGTRLTVV.

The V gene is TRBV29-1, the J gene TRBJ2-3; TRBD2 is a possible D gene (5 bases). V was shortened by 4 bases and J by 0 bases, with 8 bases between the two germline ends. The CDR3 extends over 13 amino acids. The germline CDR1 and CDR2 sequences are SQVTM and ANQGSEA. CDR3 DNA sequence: TGCAGCGTTGGTAGCGTAAGCACAGATACGCAGTATTTT. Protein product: CSVGSVSTDTQYF.

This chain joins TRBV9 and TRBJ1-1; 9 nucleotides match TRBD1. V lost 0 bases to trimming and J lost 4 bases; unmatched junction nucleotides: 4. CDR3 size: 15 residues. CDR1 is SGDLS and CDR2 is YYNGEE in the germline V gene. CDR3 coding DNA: TGTGCCAGCAGCGTAGCGTGGGACAGGGCCACTGAAGCTTTCTTT. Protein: CASSVAWDRATEAFF.

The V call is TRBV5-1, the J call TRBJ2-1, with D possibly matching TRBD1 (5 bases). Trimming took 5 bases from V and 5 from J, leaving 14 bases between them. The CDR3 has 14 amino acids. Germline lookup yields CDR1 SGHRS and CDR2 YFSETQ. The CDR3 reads CASRVGLQDNEQFF. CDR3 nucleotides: TGCGCCAGCAGGGTGGGGCTTCAGGACAATGAGCAGTTCTTC.

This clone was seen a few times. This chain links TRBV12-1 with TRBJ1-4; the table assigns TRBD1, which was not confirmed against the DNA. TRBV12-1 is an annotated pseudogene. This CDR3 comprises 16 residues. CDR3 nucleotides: TGTGCCAGCAGCTTTGTTCTTTGGACAGGGGGTGAAAAACTGTTTTTT. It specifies CASSFVLWTGGEKLFF.

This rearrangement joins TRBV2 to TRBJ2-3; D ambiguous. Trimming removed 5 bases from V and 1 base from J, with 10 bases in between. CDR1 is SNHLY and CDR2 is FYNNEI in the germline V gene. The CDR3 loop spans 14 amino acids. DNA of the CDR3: TGTGCCAGCAGTCAGGCGCACGGCACAGATACGCAGTATTTT. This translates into CASSQAHGTDTQYF. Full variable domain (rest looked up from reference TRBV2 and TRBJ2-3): EPEVTQTPSHQVTQMGQEVILRCVPISNHLYFYWYRQILGQKVEFLVSFYNNEISEKSEIFDDQFSVERPDGSNFTLKIRSTKLEDSAMYFCASSQAHGTDTQYFGPGTRLTVL.